Listed here are 20 T cell receptor beta chains from one sample, sequenced in a study of molecular identifiers for immune sequencing clone quantification. TCRdb reprocessed the PCR reads with MiXCR, giving one entry per CDR3 protein. The sample holds under 650,000 distinct CDR3 sequences, just under 20% seen once. Sequenced input: naive CD8+ T cells from blood, with Jurkat cell RNA spiked in. Sample subset: FACS-sorted CD8+CD4-CCR7+CD45RA+ naive T cells. The receptor set was obtained from a human donor in good health. Some libraries in this study had Jurkat cell RNA spiked in.

The chain links TRBV13 to TRBJ2-7, with TRBD1 matching 9 bases. The trim removed 5 bases at V and 4 bases at J, leaving 9 bases unmatched. CDR1 and CDR2 (germline): PRHDT, FYEKMQ (reference sequence). CDR3 size: 15 residues. This CDR3 reads CASSPRDRADYEQYF. The CDR3 nucleotides are TGTGCCAGCAGCCCCCGGGACAGGGCGGATTACGAGCAGTACTTC.

A note on this clonotype: This may arise from a read error, as a much more abundant clone is one base away. The V call is TRBV21-1, the J call TRBJ2-7. TRBV21-1 is deemed a pseudogene. The CDR3 spans 18 residues. CDR3 DNA sequence: TGTGTCAGCAGCAAATGGCCGACTGGCTCGATCCCCTCCTACGAGCAGTACTTC. It specifies CVSSKWPTGSIPSYEQYF.

Of note for this clonotype: This clone may be a read error of a much larger clone one base away. V and J are TRBV30 and TRBJ1-4; D gene unclear. In germline, CDR1 is GTSNPN, CDR2 SVGIG (reference sequence). V lost 4 bases to trimming and J lost 4 bases, with 16 bases between them. CDR3 length: 15 amino acids. CDR3 DNA: TGTGCCTGGAACGTAATGAGGGCTTTTAATGAAAAACTGTTTTTT. Translating it yields CAWNVMRAFNEKLFF.

This clonotype was seen ten or more times. The gene calls are TRBV27 and TRBJ1-5, with 8 bases matching TRBD1. Germline V CDR1 and CDR2: MNHEY, SMNVEV (reference sequence). V lost 2 bases to trimming and J lost 0 bases; unmatched junction nucleotides: 6. The CDR3 contains 17 residues. The CDR3 loop is CASSLAGGPYSNQPQHF. The DNA of the CDR3 is TGTGCCAGCAGTTTAGCAGGGGGCCCATATAGCAATCAGCCCCAGCATTTT.

This rearrangement joins TRBV19 to TRBJ1-5; no clear D. There are 16 residues in the CDR3. V was cut by 4 bases and J by 2 bases, with 15 bases left in between. Germline V gives CDR1 LNHDA, CDR2 SQIVND (reference sequence). CDR3 DNA sequence: TGTGCCAGTAGTAGCCCCGGGAGTGTGGGCAATCAGCCCCAGCATTTT. Translated, it gives CASSSPGSVGNQPQHF.

Many counts were recorded for this clonotype. Mismatch with germline at one junction end may stem from a read error. V and J are TRBV7-8 and TRBJ1-1; D may be TRBD1 (5 bases). The CDR3 has 15 amino acids. Germline CDR1 reads SGHVS; CDR2 reads FQNEAQ. This chain's CDR3 is CASSLAQGLNTEAFF. CDR3 nucleotide sequence: TGCGCCAGCAGCTTGGCCCAGGGCCTGAACACTGAAGCTTTCTTT.

Many counts were recorded for this clonotype. The chain couples TRBV24-1 to TRBJ1-1; D remains ambiguous. Germline values: CDR1 KGHDR, CDR2 SFDVKD. V shed 12 bases and J shed 0 bases, with 16 bases lying between them. The CDR3 has 14 amino acids. CDR3 in DNA: TGTGCCTCTCCAGTGGGAATCATGAACACTGAAGCTTTCTTT. Amino acids: CASPVGIMNTEAFF.

Ten or more counts support this clonotype. The V and J genes are TRBV27 and TRBJ2-7; D perhaps matches TRBD1 (8 bases). Trimming removed 6 bases at V and 3 bases at J, with 12 bases between. Germline V CDR1 and CDR2: MNHEY, SMNVEV (reference sequence). The CDR3 covers 13 residues. The CDR3 reads CASRDREGYEQYF. CDR3 nucleotides: TGTGCCAGCAGGGACAGGGAGGGCTACGAGCAGTACTTC.

Of note for this clonotype: One end of the junction does not line up with germline, which may come from a read error. This rearrangement joins TRBV5-3 to TRBJ2-4; tentative D call: TRBD2 (5 bases). TRBV5-3 is classed as an ORF, of uncertain function. This CDR3 is built from 16 residues. This CDR3 is CASSLSGGFAKNIQYF. The CDR3 nucleotides read TGTGCCAGCAGCTTGTCTGGCGGGTTCGCCAAAAACATTCAGTACTTC.

This clonotype showed up many times. The rearrangement uses TRBV30 and TRBJ2-3; 10 positions agree with TRBD2. The ends lost 5 bases at V and 4 bases at J; junction bases unmatched: 6. This CDR3 comprises 14 residues. Per germline, CDR1 GTSNPN and CDR2 SVGIG (reference sequence). CDR3 protein: CAWDLAGEADTQYF. DNA of the CDR3: TGTGCCTGGGATCTAGCGGGAGAAGCAGATACGCAGTATTTT.

This clonotype was detected ten times or more. The chain couples TRBV6-5 to TRBJ1-1; D is ambiguous. Germline lookup yields CDR1 MNHEY and CDR2 SVGAGI. The CDR3 sequence is 15 residues long. Trimming removed 2 bases at V and 5 bases at J, with 15 bases between. DNA of the CDR3: TGTGCCAGCAGTTACCTTCCTTCTCCGGGAACTGAAGCTTTCTTT. This sequence encodes CASSYLPSPGTEAFF.

The chain uses TRBV23-1 and TRBJ1-6, with TRBD1 matching over 8 bases. TRBV23-1 is an ORF for which the function is uncertain. The CDR3 extends over 19 amino acids. Losses at the gene ends were 2 bases for V and 0 bases for J; bases not matched to a gene: 9. The CDR3 DNA follows: TGCGCCAGCAGTCAACCCGACAGGGGTAGGGACTCCTATAATTCACCCCTCCACTTT. This codes for CASSQPDRGRDSYNSPLHF.

This clonotype was counted only a few times. The gene calls are TRBV24-1 and TRBJ2-3, with 11 bases aligning to TRBD2. Germline V CDR1 and CDR2: KGHDR, SFDVKD. There are 16 residues in the CDR3. Trimming removed 3 bases from V and 5 bases from J; junction bases left unmatched: 6. The CDR3 DNA is TGTGCCACCAGTGATCCACTAGCGGGAGTGGAAGATACGCAGTATTTT. This gives the protein CATSDPLAGVEDTQYF.

The chain joins TRBV20-1 to TRBJ2-7; tentatively, D is TRBD1 (6 bases). V lost 1 base and J 2 bases, leaving 9 bases between the germline ends. Germline assignment: CDR1 DFQATT and CDR2 SNEGSKA (reference sequence). The CDR3 has 13 residues. This chain's CDR3 is CSARGQVTYEQYF. CDR3 nucleotide sequence: TGCAGTGCTAGAGGACAGGTAACCTACGAGCAGTACTTC.

This clonotype was counted at least ten times. The chain couples TRBV12-3 or TRBV12-4 to TRBJ2-7; the D gene is possibly TRBD1 (5 bases). This CDR3 is built from 14 residues. Trimming took 4 bases from V and 4 from J, leaving 14 bases between them. The DNA of the CDR3 is TGTGCCAGCAGTTACGCAGGGAACCCTTACGAGCAGTACTTC. This codes for CASSYAGNPYEQYF.

This clonotype was observed a few times. The chain uses TRBV5-5 and TRBJ2-7; either TRBD1 or TRBD2 may supply D (5 bases each). CDR3 length: 15 amino acids. From germline, CDR1 is SGHKS and CDR2 YYEKEE (reference sequence). V was cut by 0 bases and J by 3 bases, with 13 bases left in between. The CDR3 loop is CASSLGGTVNYEQYF. Here the CDR3 DNA reads TGTGCCAGCAGCTTGGGGGGGACCGTTAACTACGAGCAGTACTTC.

This clonotype was recorded at least ten times. The rearrangement uses TRBV7-6 and TRBJ1-5; the D is unclear. The V gene lost 4 bases and the J gene lost 2 bases, with 9 bases spanning the gap. Germline V gives CDR1 SGHVS, CDR2 FNYEAQ. The CDR3 extends over 14 amino acids. The CDR3: CASSYAEGNQPQHF. The DNA of the CDR3 is TGTGCCAGCAGCTACGCCGAGGGCAATCAGCCCCAGCATTTT.

Worth noting for this clonotype: Just one base apart from a much larger clone, this may be a read error. The chain combines TRBV28 with TRBJ1-3; D is perhaps TRBD1 (5 bases). There are 18 residues in the CDR3. CDR1 and CDR2 from the germline V gene are MDHEN and SYDVKM. CDR3 DNA sequence: TGTGCCAGCAGTTCTCATGAGACAGTGCACAACTCTGGAAACACCGTATATTTT. This encodes CASSSHETVHNSGNTVYF.

This clonotype occurred many times. Its ends do not fully match the called genes, so a read error is possible. This chain uses TRBV27 with TRBJ1-1; TRBD1 might be the D (5 bases). Germline values: CDR1 MNHEY, CDR2 SMNVEV (reference sequence). This CDR3 is built from 11 residues. The DNA of the CDR3 is TGTGCCAGCAGCTCGGGACTGCGGCCCGTCTTT. Translated: CASSSGLRPVF.

To note about this clonotype: Sequence at one end of the junction differs from germline and may be a read error. The rearrangement joins TRBV6-2 or TRBV6-3 to TRBJ2-3, with 10 nucleotides matching TRBD2. Germline assignment: CDR1 MNHEY and CDR2 SVGEGT. The CDR3 is 18 residues long. The CDR3 protein is CASSYYLLAGGQKDAQYF. In nucleotides, the CDR3 is TGTGCCAGCAGTTACTACCTATTAGCGGGGGGCCAGAAAGATGCGCAGTATTTT.